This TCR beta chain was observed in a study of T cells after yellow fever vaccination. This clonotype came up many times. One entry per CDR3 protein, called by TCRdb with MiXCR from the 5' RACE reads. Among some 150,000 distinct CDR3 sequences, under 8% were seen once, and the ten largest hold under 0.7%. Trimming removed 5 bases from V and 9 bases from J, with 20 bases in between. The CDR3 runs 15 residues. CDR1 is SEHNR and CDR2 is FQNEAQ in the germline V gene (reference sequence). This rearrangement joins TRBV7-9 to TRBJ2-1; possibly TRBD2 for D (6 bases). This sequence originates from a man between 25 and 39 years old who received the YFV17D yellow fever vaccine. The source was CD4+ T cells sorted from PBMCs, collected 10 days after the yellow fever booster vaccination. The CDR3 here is CASSPTGGARIEQFF. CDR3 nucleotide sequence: TGTGCCAGCAGCCCGACCGGAGGGGCTAGGATTGAGCAGTTCTTC. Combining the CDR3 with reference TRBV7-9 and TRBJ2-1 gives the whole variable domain DTGVSQNPRHKITKRGQNVTFRCDPISEHNRLYWYRQTLGQGPEFLTYFQNEAQLEKSRLLSDRFSAERPKGSFSTLEIQRTEQGDSAMYLCASSPTGGARIEQFFGPGTRLTVL.